What follows are 2 T cell receptor beta chains derived from one specimen sequenced in a study of blood T cell repertoires in COVID-19. Profiled with immunoSEQ multiplex PCR; TCRdb holds only in-frame clones, not every one. The table records about 80,000 clones, less than 85% of them present only once. The specimen was peripheral blood. All receptors derive from a man in his 70s with active or convalescent COVID-19.

This clone was counted only a few times. J is TRBJ1-1 and V is TRBV4-2; no clear D gene. CDR1 LGHNA and CDR2 YNFKEQ come from the germline V gene. The V and J ends lost 0 bases and 7 bases respectively, with 9 bases between them. The CDR3 loop spans 13 amino acids. The CDR3 region is CASSQDAGSEAFF. The CDR3 DNA is TGTGCCAGCAGCCAAGATGCCGGGAGTGAAGCTTTCTTT.

This clone appeared a single time. The gene calls are TRBV11-2 and TRBJ1-3; D remains unclear. From germline, CDR1 is SGHAT and CDR2 FQNNGV. The CDR3 is made up of 15 amino acids. Trimming left V 1 base short and J 0 bases short, with 7 bases between. CDR3 bases: TGTGCCAGCAGCTTAGTACAGACCTCTGGAAACACCATATATTTT. Protein: CASSLVQTSGNTIYF.